This is a list of T cell receptor beta chains from one sample in a study of regulatory T cells in long-lasting Graves disease. TCRdb passed the multiplex PCR reads through MiXCR, listing each CDR3 protein once. This table holds 550,000 to 600,000 distinct CDR3 sequences, more than 15% found once. These sequences were also reported in another study, on T cells in Graves' hyperthyroidism and ophthalmopathy.

Sequencing used peripheral blood mononuclear cells (PBMCs), obtained at new diagnosis, from a patient treated with antithyroid drugs. These receptors all stem from a man between 18 and 35 years old with Graves disease. Each CDR3 is given with its conserved first and last residue. A D gene is named only where the DNA matches it firmly. For some rows the clone size is stated as once, few or many, or as a class when expanded; others skip it.

V gene	J gene	D gene	clone size	CDR3 protein	CDR3 DNA
TRBV7-9	TRBJ2-4	.	.	CGSKGDIQYF	TGTGGGTCAAAGGGGGACATTCAGTACTTC
TRBV7-9	TRBJ1-1	.	many	CASSLNRGSDTEAFF	TGTGCCAGCAGCTTAAACCGGGGAAGTGACACTGAAGCTTTCTTT
TRBV30	TRBJ1-5	.	many	CAWSGLESNQPQHF	TGTGCCTGGAGTGGACTCGAGAGCAATCAGCCCCAGCATTTT
TRBV3-1	TRBJ2-2	.	many	CASSPGDMGAGELFF	TGTGCCAGCAGCCCTGGGGATATGGGCGCCGGGGAGCTGTTTTTT
TRBV18	TRBJ1-2	TRBD1	many	CASSPGTGANYGYTF	TGCGCCAGCAGCCCGGGGACAGGGGCTAACTATGGCTACACCTTC
TRBV6-1	TRBJ1-2	.	.	CASSQGLHYYGYTF	TGTGCCAGCAGCCAGGGGTTACACTACTATGGCTACACCTTC
TRBV6-1	TRBJ2-5	.	.	CASSGDGVETQYF	TGTGCCAGCAGCGGAGATGGGGTCGAGACCCAGTACTTC
TRBV20-1	TRBJ1-5	.	many	CSAAIGSKLGNQPQHF	TGCAGTGCTGCAATTGGGTCCAAACTTGGCAATCAGCCCCAGCATTTT
TRBV7-9	TRBJ2-1	TRBD2	few	CASSLVGGARGYEQFF	TGTGCCAGCAGCTTAGTCGGGGGGGCTCGGGGCTATGAGCAGTTCTTC
TRBV12-3/TRBV12-4	TRBJ2-1	.	many	CAGGKGVKGEQFF	TGTGCCGGGGGGAAGGGGGTGAAGGGTGAGCAGTTCTTC
TRBV18	TRBJ1-1	.	.	CASSPGGGLNTEAFF	TGTGCCAGCTCACCAGGGGGCGGTTTGAACACTGAAGCTTTCTTT
TRBV2	TRBJ2-5	TRBD1	many	CASTFPGTGQETQYF	TGTGCCAGCACCTTTCCCGGGACAGGCCAAGAGACCCAGTACTTC
TRBV5-1	TRBJ2-7	.	many	CASSLGTPNEQYF	TGCGCCAGCAGCTTGGGGACACCTAACGAGCAGTACTTC
TRBV30	TRBJ1-3	.	many	CAWSVEAPFTRNTIYF	TGTGCCTGGAGTGTAGAGGCGCCATTCACCCGGAACACCATATATTTT
TRBV3-1	TRBJ2-2	.	few	CASSLRFPGVSTGELFF	TGTGCCAGCAGCCTCCGATTTCCGGGGGTTAGCACCGGGGAGCTGTTTTTT
TRBV29-1	TRBJ2-1	.	many	CSVEDPYEALDEQFF	TGCAGCGTTGAAGATCCCTACGAGGCGTTAGATGAGCAGTTCTTC
TRBV6-2/TRBV6-3	TRBJ1-3	TRBD1	.	CASTSTGGSGNTIYF	TGTGCCAGCACCTCGACAGGGGGCTCTGGAAACACCATATATTTT
TRBV5-1	TRBJ2-5	TRBD1	.	CASSSQQGEETQYF	TGCGCCAGCAGCTCCCAACAGGGGGAAGAGACCCAGTACTTC
TRBV12-5	TRBJ2-1	.	many	CASGLSDLYNEQFF	TGTGCTAGTGGTTTGTCGGACCTCTACAATGAGCAGTTCTTC
TRBV3-1	TRBJ2-7	.	few	CASSPGSAPRQYF	TGTGCCAGCAGCCCGGGAAGTGCTCCACGGCAGTACTTC
TRBV18	TRBJ1-6	.	.	CASSPQGSDNSPLHF	TGTGCCAGCTCACCCCAGGGATCAGATAATTCACCCCTCCACTTT
TRBV27	TRBJ2-3	TRBD1	few	CASREDRVTDTQYF	TGTGCCAGCAGGGAAGACAGGGTGACAGATACGCAGTATTTT
TRBV20-1	TRBJ2-2	TRBD2	.	CSARVAGGPTGELFF	TGCAGTGCTAGAGTAGCGGGAGGGCCTACCGGGGAGCTGTTTTTT
TRBV29-1	TRBJ2-4	TRBD1	few	CSVGQGAVSNIQYF	TGCAGCGTAGGACAGGGAGCAGTTTCGAACATTCAGTACTTC
TRBV20-1	TRBJ2-1	TRBD2	few	CSARDVASGFYNEQFF	TGCAGTGCTAGAGATGTCGCTAGCGGATTCTACAATGAGCAGTTCTTC